This T cell receptor (beta chain) was captured in a study of low-dose radiotherapy and immunotherapy resistance in tumors. Study at large: From cycle 1 day 1, patients took oral aspirin 300 mg every day for four cycles.

The ends lost 3 bases at V and 4 bases at J; junction bases unmatched: 3. Germline lookup yields CDR1 MNHNS and CDR2 SASEGT. CDR3 length equals 15 residues. Time point reported: after trial treatment. Treatment specified: LDRT plus nivolumab, ipilimumab, low-dose cyclophosphamide and aspirin (RACIN trial). Donors were treated with nivolumab, ipilimumab, aspirin, and low-dose cyclophosphamide and radiotherapy. Patients with advanced, tumor-infiltrating lymphocyte-negative solid tumors were eligible. First-strand cDNA relied on TRAV- and TRBV-specific primers spanning alpha and beta chains. Over roughly 20 PCR cycles, TCRs were amplified from a constant-region primer and V-primer adapter. MiXCR, run by TCRdb on the reads, gives a single entry per CDR3 protein. The sample carries tens of thousands of distinct CDR3 sequences, under 30% recorded once. This clonotype has a count of ten or more.

This TCR was sampled from a male donor with prostate cancer. V is TRBV6-1 and J is TRBJ2-1, with 10 nucleotides matching TRBD2. The sample in question was PBMCs, obtained after low-dose radiotherapy plus immunotherapy. CDR3 DNA sequence: TGTGCCAGCAGTGAGTGGACTAGCGGATACAATGAGCAGTTCTTC. Encoded protein: CASSEWTSGYNEQFF.